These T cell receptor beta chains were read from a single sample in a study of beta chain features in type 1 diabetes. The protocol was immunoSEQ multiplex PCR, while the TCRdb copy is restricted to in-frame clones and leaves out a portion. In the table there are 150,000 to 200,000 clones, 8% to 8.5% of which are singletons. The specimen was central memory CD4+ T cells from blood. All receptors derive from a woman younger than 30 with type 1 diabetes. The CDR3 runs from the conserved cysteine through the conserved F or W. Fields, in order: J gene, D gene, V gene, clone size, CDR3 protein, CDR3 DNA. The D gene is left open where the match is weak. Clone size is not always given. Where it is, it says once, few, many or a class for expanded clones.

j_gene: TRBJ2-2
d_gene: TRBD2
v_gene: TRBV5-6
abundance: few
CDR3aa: CASSLNPGGSTGELFF
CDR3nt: TGTGCCAGCAGCCTCAACCCCGGGGGGTCCACCGGGGAGCTGTTTTTT

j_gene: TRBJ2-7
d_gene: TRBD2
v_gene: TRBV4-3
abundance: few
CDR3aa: CASSQVASGFSYEQYF
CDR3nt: TGCGCCAGCAGCCAAGTGGCTAGCGGTTTCTCCTACGAGCAGTACTTC

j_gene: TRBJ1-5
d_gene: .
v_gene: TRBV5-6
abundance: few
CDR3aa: CASSLGRGNQPQHF
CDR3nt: TGTGCCAGCAGCTTAGGCAGGGGCAATCAGCCCCAGCATTTT

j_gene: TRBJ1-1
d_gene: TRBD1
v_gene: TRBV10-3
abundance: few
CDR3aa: CAITRTGDTEAFF
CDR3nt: TGTGCCATCACTAGGACAGGGGACACTGAAGCTTTCTTT

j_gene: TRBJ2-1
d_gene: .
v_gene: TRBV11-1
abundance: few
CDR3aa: CASSRRADSYNEQFF
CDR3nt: TGTGCCAGCAGCCGACGGGCGGACTCGTACAATGAGCAGTTCTTC

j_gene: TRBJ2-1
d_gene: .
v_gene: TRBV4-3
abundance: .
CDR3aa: CASSQEAVSYNEQFF
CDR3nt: TGCGCCAGCAGCCAAGAAGCGGTCTCCTACAATGAGCAGTTCTTC

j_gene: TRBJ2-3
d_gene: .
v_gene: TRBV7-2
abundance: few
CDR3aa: CASSSSGSSTDTQYF
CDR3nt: TGTGCCAGCAGCTCAAGCGGGTCTAGCACAGATACGCAGTATTTT

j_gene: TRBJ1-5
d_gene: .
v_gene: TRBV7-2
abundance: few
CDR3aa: CASSITNQPQHF
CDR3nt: TGTGCCAGCAGCATAACAAATCAGCCCCAGCATTTT

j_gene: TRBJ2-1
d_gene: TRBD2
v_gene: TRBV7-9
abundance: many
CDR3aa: CASSRGGSSYNEQFF
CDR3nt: TGTGCCAGCAGCCGGGGGGGGTCCTCCTACAATGAGCAGTTCTTC

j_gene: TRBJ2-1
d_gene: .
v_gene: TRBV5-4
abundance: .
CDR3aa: CASSQVLGSSYNEQFF
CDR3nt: TGTGCCAGCAGCCAAGTCTTGGGGAGCTCCTACAATGAGCAGTTCTTC

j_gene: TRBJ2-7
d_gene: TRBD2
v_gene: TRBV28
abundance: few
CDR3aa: CASSLISASGKQEQYF
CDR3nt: TGTGCCAGCAGTTTGATATCGGCTAGCGGGAAGCAAGAGCAGTACTTC

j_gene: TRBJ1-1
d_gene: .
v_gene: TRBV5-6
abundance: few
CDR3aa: CASSFSRGIGEAFF
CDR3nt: TGTGCCAGCAGCTTCTCCCGGGGGATTGGTGAAGCTTTCTTT

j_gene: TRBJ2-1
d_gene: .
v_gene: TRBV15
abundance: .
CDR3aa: CATKTLRGVQYNEQFF
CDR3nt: TGTGCCACCAAAACCCTTAGGGGCGTTCAATACAATGAGCAGTTCTTC

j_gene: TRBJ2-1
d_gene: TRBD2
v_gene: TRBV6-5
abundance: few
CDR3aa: CASSYGGLADYNEQFF
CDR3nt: TGTGCCAGCAGTTACGGAGGACTAGCGGACTACAATGAGCAGTTCTTC

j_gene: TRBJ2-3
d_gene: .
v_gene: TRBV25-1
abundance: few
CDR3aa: CASSETGSRGDTQYF
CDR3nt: TGTGCCAGCAGTGAAACGGGATCCCGGGGAGATACGCAGTATTTT

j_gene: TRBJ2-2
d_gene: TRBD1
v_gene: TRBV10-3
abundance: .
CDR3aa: CAISEGGQGNTGELFF
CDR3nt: TGTGCCATCAGTGAGGGGGGACAGGGGAACACCGGGGAGCTGTTTTTT

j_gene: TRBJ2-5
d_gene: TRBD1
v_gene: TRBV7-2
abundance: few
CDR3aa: CASSTPGQWVAQYF
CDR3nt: TGTGCCAGCAGCACCCCGGGACAGTGGGTGGCCCAGTACTTC

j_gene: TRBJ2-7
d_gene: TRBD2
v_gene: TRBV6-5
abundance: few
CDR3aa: CASSEREGFREQYF
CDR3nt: TGTGCCAGCTCTGAGCGGGAGGGCTTTCGAGAGCAGTACTTC

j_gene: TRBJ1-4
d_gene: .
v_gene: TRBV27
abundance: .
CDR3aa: CASSWEAPGEKLFF
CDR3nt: TGTGCCAGCAGTTGGGAGGCACCTGGTGAAAAACTGTTTTTT

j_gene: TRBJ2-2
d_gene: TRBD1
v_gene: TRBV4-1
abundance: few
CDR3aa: CASSRGQTGELFF
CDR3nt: TGCGCCAGCAGCCGGGGACAGACCGGGGAGCTGTTTTTT

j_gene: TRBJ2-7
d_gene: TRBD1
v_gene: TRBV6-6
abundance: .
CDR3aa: CASSGDRVALEQYF
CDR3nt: TGTGCCAGCAGTGGGGACAGGGTTGCTTTGGAGCAGTACTTC

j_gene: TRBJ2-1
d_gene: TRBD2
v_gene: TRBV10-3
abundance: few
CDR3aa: CAISEGASGYNNEQFF
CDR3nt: TGTGCCATCAGTGAGGGCGCTAGCGGTTACAACAATGAGCAGTTCTTC

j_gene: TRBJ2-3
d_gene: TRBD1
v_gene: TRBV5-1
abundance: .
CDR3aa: CASSLATGGPDTQYF
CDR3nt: TGCGCCAGCAGCTTGGCCACAGGGGGCCCCGATACGCAGTATTTT

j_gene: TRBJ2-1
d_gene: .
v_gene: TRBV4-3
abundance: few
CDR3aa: CASSQEPSTYNEQFF
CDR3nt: TGCGCCAGCAGCCAAGAGCCTAGCACCTACAATGAGCAGTTCTTC

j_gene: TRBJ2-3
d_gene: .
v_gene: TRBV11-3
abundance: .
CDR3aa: CASNARGATQYF
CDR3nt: TGTGCCAGCAACGCCCGGGGTGCTACGCAGTATTTT

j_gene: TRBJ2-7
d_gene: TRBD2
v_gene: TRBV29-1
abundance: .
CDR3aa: CSVAGGSEQYF
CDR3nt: TGCAGCGTTGCGGGAGGGTCCGAGCAGTACTTC

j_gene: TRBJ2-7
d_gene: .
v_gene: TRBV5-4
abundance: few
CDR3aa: CASSQDGGGIYEQYF
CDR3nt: TGTGCCAGCAGCCAGGATGGAGGGGGCATCTACGAGCAGTACTTC

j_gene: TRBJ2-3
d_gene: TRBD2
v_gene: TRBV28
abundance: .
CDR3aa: CASSSPAGSTDTQYF
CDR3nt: TGTGCCAGCAGTTCACCAGCGGGAAGCACAGATACGCAGTATTTT

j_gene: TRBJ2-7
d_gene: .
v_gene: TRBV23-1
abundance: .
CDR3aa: CASSQSTFLTAYEQYF
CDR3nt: TGCGCCAGCAGTCAATCAACCTTCCTAACCGCCTACGAGCAGTACTTC

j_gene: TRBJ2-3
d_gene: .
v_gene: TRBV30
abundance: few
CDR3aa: CAWSVGGADTQYF
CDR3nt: TGTGCCTGGAGTGTAGGCGGGGCAGATACGCAGTATTTT

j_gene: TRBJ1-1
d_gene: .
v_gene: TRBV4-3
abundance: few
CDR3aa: CASSQRMNTEAFF
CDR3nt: TGCGCCAGCAGCCAGCGAATGAACACTGAAGCTTTCTTT

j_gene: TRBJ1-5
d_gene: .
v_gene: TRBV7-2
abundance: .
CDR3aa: CASSLPISGQPQHF
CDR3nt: TGTGCCAGCAGCTTGCCGATAAGCGGGCAGCCCCAGCATTTT

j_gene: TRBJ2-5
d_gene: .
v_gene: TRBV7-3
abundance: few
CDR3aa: CASSFGGRETQYF
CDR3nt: TGTGCCAGCAGCTTCGGTGGGCGAGAGACCCAGTACTTC

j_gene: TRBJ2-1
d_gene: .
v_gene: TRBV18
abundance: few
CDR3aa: CASSPPARPSDEQFF
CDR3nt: TGTGCCAGCTCACCACCCGCAAGGCCGAGCGATGAGCAGTTCTTC

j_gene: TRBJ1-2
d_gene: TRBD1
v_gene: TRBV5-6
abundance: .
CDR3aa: CASNFGTGHGYTF
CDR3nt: TGTGCCAGCAACTTTGGGACAGGACATGGCTACACCTTC

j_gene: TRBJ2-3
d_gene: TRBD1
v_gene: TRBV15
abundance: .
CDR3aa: CATSRRQGAIDTQYF
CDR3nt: TGTGCCACCAGCCGCCGACAGGGGGCCATAGATACGCAGTATTTT

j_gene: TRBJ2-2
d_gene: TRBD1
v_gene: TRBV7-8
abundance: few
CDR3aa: CASSLAPGQTTGELFF
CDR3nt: TGTGCCAGCAGCTTGGCCCCGGGACAGACCACCGGGGAGCTGTTTTTT

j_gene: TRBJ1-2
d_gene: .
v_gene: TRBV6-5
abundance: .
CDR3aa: CASSSFRGNMDYGYTF
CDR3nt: TGTGCCAGCAGTTCCTTTCGAGGGAACATGGACTATGGCTACACCTTC

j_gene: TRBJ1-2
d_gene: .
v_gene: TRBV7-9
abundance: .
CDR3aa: CASRAPAEGYTF
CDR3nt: TGTGCCAGCAGAGCCCCCGCTGAAGGCTACACCTTC

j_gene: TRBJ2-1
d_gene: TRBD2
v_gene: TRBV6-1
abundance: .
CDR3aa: CASRYPGTRDQFF
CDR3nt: TGTGCCAGCAGATACCCCGGGACTAGAGACCAGTTCTTC

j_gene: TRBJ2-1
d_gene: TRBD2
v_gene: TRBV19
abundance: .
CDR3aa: CASSTIAGGHINEQFF
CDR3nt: TGTGCCAGTAGTACGATAGCGGGGGGCCACATCAATGAGCAGTTCTTC